A single sample gave rise to the 25 T cell receptor beta chains below, sequenced in a study of shared clonotypes between healthy human individuals. Naivety among CD8 cells was defined by CD45RO negativity and positive CCR7 selection, thereby excluding terminally differentiated effector memory CD45RA+ cells. Sequenced by immunoSEQ multiplex PCR; TCRdb stores in-frame clones only, minus some. The data contain 2 million or so clones, about 95% of them singletons. The material sequenced was naive CD8+ T cells sorted from blood. The receptors here all came from a man younger than 35 in good health.

The V gene is TRBV4-3, the J gene TRBJ2-1, with D maybe TRBD2 (5 bases). This CDR3 has 13 residues. Between the trimmed V and J ends, which lost 0 bases and 10 bases, there was a span of 10 bases. The germline V gene has CDR1 LGHNA and CDR2 YSLEER. The CDR3 DNA sequence: TGCGCCAGCAGCCAAGATCAGGAGGAAGAGCAGTTCTTC. Protein sequence: CASSQDQEEEQFF.

CDR3 DNA: TGTGCCACCGGGACAGGGGAGACCGGGGAGCTGTTTTTT. This gives the protein CATGTGETGELFF. This chain connects TRBV25-1 to TRBJ2-2; 10 bases match TRBD1. The CDR3 length is 13 residues. Germline-derived CDR1 and CDR2 are MGHDK and SYGVNS. The ends lost 10 bases at V and 5 bases at J; junction bases unmatched: 4.

The rearrangement links TRBV4-1 to TRBJ1-1; tentatively, D is TRBD1 (6 bases). Per germline, CDR1 MGHRA and CDR2 YSYEKL. The length of the CDR3 is 14 residues. Trimming shortened V by 4 bases and J by 4 bases, and 13 bases separated the two germline ends. CDR3 DNA sequence: TGCGCCAGCAGCCCCGCCAGGGGTGCCACTGAAGCTTTCTTT. Encoded protein: CASSPARGATEAFF.

The chain is built from TRBV7-9 and TRBJ1-2; the match to TRBD1 covers 10 bases. Germline V CDR1 and CDR2: SEHNR, FQNEAQ (reference sequence). This CDR3 has 14 amino acids. V lost 2 bases to trimming and J lost 6 bases; unmatched junction nucleotides: 3. As DNA, the CDR3 is TGTGCCAGCAGCTTAACGGGGACAGGGGATGGCTACACCTTC. Its protein is CASSLTGTGDGYTF.

The V gene is TRBV2, the J gene TRBJ1-4, with TRBD1 matching over 10 bases. After removal of 4 bases from V and 8 bases from J, the junction contained 7 bases not matched to a gene. Germline lookup yields CDR1 SNHLY and CDR2 FYNNEI. The CDR3 consists of 15 residues. Written as DNA, the CDR3 is TGTGCCAGCAGTGCTCCGGACAGGGGGTTCGAAAAACTGTTTTTT. Amino acid sequence: CASSAPDRGFEKLFF. Using reference TRBV2 and TRBJ1-4 for the parts outside the CDR3, the full variable domain is EPEVTQTPSHQVTQMGQEVILRCVPISNHLYFYWYRQILGQKVEFLVSFYNNEISEKSEIFDDQFSVERPDGSNFTLKIRSTKLEDSAMYFCASSAPDRGFEKLFFGSGTQLSVL.

As for this clone: The sample has other DNA sequences that encode this CDR3 too. The V gene is TRBV2, the J gene TRBJ2-3; TRBD2 aligns across 13 bases. Germline V gene sequence: CDR1 SNHLY, CDR2 FYNNEI. The CDR3 spans 16 residues. Losses at the gene ends were 6 bases for V and 1 base for J; bases not matched to a gene: 4. CDR3 nucleotides: TGTGCCAGCAGCCCAGGACTAGCGGGAGGCACAGATACGCAGTATTTT. Translated, it gives CASSPGLAGGTDTQYF.

The chain is built from TRBV7-9 and TRBJ1-5, with TRBD1 matching over 9 bases. This CDR3 is 17 amino acids long. V shed 5 bases and J 6 bases; nucleotides not matched to a gene: 14. Germline CDR1 SEHNR, CDR2 FQNEAQ (reference sequence). The CDR3 coding sequence is TGTGCCAGCAGCCCCAGCAGGGGACAGGGTTTTAGTCAGCCCCAGCATTTT. Translating it yields CASSPSRGQGFSQPQHF.

The chain recombines TRBV9 with TRBJ2-3; D remains unclear. CDR1 and CDR2 (germline): SGDLS, YYNGEE. The ends were cut back, 3 bases at V and 5 bases at J, with 13 bases in the middle. This CDR3 spans 14 amino acids. CDR3 in amino acids: CASSAPPTQDTQYF. The CDR3 nucleotides are TGTGCCAGCAGCGCACCTCCGACGCAAGATACGCAGTATTTT.

The rearrangement joins TRBV7-9 to TRBJ1-1, with a weak D call TRBD1 (5 bases). Deletions cut 4 bases from V and 7 bases from J, with 10 bases between. This CDR3 spans 12 amino acids. Germline CDR1 and CDR2: SEHNR and FQNEAQ (reference sequence). The CDR3 region is CASSWGEGEAFF. The CDR3 DNA follows: TGTGCCAGCAGCTGGGGGGAGGGTGAAGCTTTCTTT.

The gene calls are TRBV6-5 and TRBJ2-7; no clear D. Trimming removed 6 bases at V and 6 bases at J, with 12 bases between. The CDR3 has 12 amino acids. Germline V gene lookup returns CDR1 MNHEY and CDR2 SVGAGI. The CDR3 loop reads CASRGWALEQYF. Written as DNA, the CDR3 is TGTGCCAGCAGAGGCTGGGCTCTCGAGCAGTACTTC.

The V gene is TRBV6-4, the J gene TRBJ2-2; TRBD2 is a possible D gene (5 bases). The germline V and J ends were trimmed by 5 bases and 6 bases, with 13 bases remaining between them. The CDR3 is 14 amino acids. The V gene's germline CDR1 is MRHNA and CDR2 SNTAGT. CDR3: CASSFLSDPGELFF. The CDR3 coding sequence is TGTGCCAGCAGTTTTCTTAGCGACCCCGGGGAGCTGTTTTTT.

This sequence joins TRBV27 and TRBJ1-5, with D perhaps matching TRBD1 (6 bases). The CDR3 has 15 residues. With 4 bases removed from V and 5 bases from J, the gap between germline ends came to 15 bases. Germline V gene data show CDR1 as MNHEY and CDR2 as SMNVEV (reference sequence). The CDR3 loop reads CASSSRTTGYQPQHF. The DNA for the CDR3 is TGTGCCAGCAGTTCCCGAACTACAGGGTATCAGCCCCAGCATTTT.

V usage is TRBV9 and J usage is TRBJ2-1, with D uncertain. The CDR3 totals 12 residues. Per the germline V gene, CDR1 is SGDLS and CDR2 is YYNGEE. The V gene lost 1 base and the J gene lost 9 bases, with 8 bases spanning the gap. The CDR3 loop reads CASSVKESEQFF. The CDR3 bases are TGTGCCAGCAGCGTAAAGGAAAGTGAGCAGTTCTTC.

The chain uses TRBV30 and TRBJ2-7; TRBD2 aligns across 9 bases. V gave up 5 bases and J gave up 7 bases; unmatched junction bases: 6. CDR3 length equals 12 residues. The germline gives CDR1 GTSNPN, CDR2 SVGIG (reference sequence). CDR3 in amino acids: CAWLGLAEEQYF. CDR3 coding DNA: TGTGCCTGGCTGGGACTAGCTGAAGAGCAGTACTTC.

To note about this clone: Other nucleotide sequences in the sample specify the same CDR3. The V and J genes are TRBV19 and TRBJ2-7; D gene unclear. V was shortened by 5 bases and J by 3 bases, with 8 bases between the two germline ends. The CDR3 has 12 amino acids. From germline, CDR1 is LNHDA and CDR2 SQIVND (reference sequence). The CDR3 coding sequence is TGTGCCAGTAGTGGGAACAGCTACGAGCAGTACTTC. Translated: CASSGNSYEQYF.

The rearrangement links TRBV27 to TRBJ2-7; the D gene could be TRBD1 or TRBD2 (6 bases each). CDR1 is MNHEY and CDR2 is SMNVEV in the germline V gene (reference sequence). V was clipped by 0 bases and J by 2 bases, with 14 bases between them. The length of the CDR3 is 16 residues. The CDR3 DNA follows: TGTGCCAGCAGTTTATCGGCACAGGGAGGCACCTACGAGCAGTACTTC. Protein sequence: CASSLSAQGGTYEQYF.

This clone was detected only once. The CDR3 sequence is CSVEPRDRESDEAFF. CDR3 DNA sequence: TGCAGCGTTGAACCACGGGACAGGGAATCAGATGAAGCTTTCTTT. This chain joins TRBV29-1 and TRBJ1-1; 9 bases are a match to TRBD1. V lost 2 bases and J lost 7; bases outside the gene matches: 11. Per germline, CDR1 SQVTM and CDR2 ANQGSEA. The CDR3 consists of 15 residues. Supplemented by reference TRBV29-1 and TRBJ1-1, the full variable domain reads SAVISQKPSRDICQRGTSLTIQCQVDSQVTMMFWYRQQPGQSLTLIATANQGSEATYESGFVIDKFPISRPNLTFSTLTVSNMSPEDSSIYLCSVEPRDRESDEAFFGQGTRLTVV.

This chain uses TRBV5-4 with TRBJ1-1; D not resolved. CDR1 and CDR2 from the germline V gene are SGHNT and YYREEE (reference sequence). This CDR3 comprises 15 residues. Trimming took off 2 bases at V and 4 bases at J, with 15 bases between the two ends. The CDR3 sequence is CASSFLGGVGTEAFF. For the CDR3, the DNA is TGTGCCAGCAGCTTTTTGGGCGGGGTTGGCACTGAAGCTTTCTTT.

The chain is built from TRBV4-3 and TRBJ1-6; D is undetermined. The CDR3 consists of 16 residues. V was shortened by 0 bases and J by 5 bases, with 11 bases between the two germline ends. Germline loops: CDR1 LGHNA, CDR2 YSLEER. CDR3: CASSQDAGFDNSPLHF. DNA for the CDR3: TGCGCCAGCAGCCAAGATGCGGGGTTCGATAATTCACCCCTCCACTTT.

This clone was seen a few times. The chain recombines TRBV9 with TRBJ1-1; the D gene is possibly TRBD1 (5 bases). The CDR3 extends over 14 amino acids. V was shortened by 1 base and J by 6 bases, with 13 bases between the two germline ends. Germline CDR1 reads SGDLS; CDR2 reads YYNGEE. CDR3 bases: TGTGCCAGCAGCGTAACGACTACAGGCGCTGAAGCTTTCTTT. Encoded protein: CASSVTTTGAEAFF.

With regard to this clone: The same CDR3 can be traced to other DNA sequences in this sample. This rearrangement joins TRBV13 to TRBJ2-2; D not resolved. The germline V gene has CDR1 PRHDT and CDR2 FYEKMQ (reference sequence). With 2 bases removed from V and 3 bases from J, the gap between germline ends came to 4 bases. This CDR3 spans 13 amino acids. The CDR3 bases are TGTGCCAGCAGCTTATGGGACACCGGGGAGCTGTTTTTT. It yields the protein CASSLWDTGELFF. Using reference TRBV13 and TRBJ2-2 for the parts outside the CDR3, the full variable domain is AAGVIQSPRHLIKEKRETATLKCYPIPRHDTVYWYQQGPGQDPQFLISFYEKMQSDKGSIPDRFSAQQFSDYHSELNMSSLELGDSALYFCASSLWDTGELFFGEGSRLTVL.

This sequence joins TRBV7-2 and TRBJ1-5; 7 bases match TRBD1. V gave up 5 bases and J gave up 1 base; unmatched junction bases: 11. Germline V gene sequence: CDR1 SGHTA, CDR2 FQGNSA. The CDR3 spans 17 residues. The CDR3 here is CASSLRDSLASNQPQHF. In nucleotides, the CDR3 is TGTGCCAGCAGCCTCCGGGACAGTCTAGCCAGCAATCAGCCCCAGCATTTT.

The V gene is TRBV4-2, the J gene TRBJ2-1, with a tentative D call TRBD2 (6 bases). The CDR3 loop spans 16 amino acids. With 1 base removed from V and 2 bases from J, the gap between germline ends came to 12 bases. The germline gives CDR1 LGHNA, CDR2 YNFKEQ. CDR3: CASSQVELAAYNEQFF. CDR3 in DNA: TGTGCCAGCAGCCAAGTCGAACTAGCAGCCTACAATGAGCAGTTCTTC.

Note on this clone: Within the sample, other DNA sequences also encode this same CDR3. The chain carries TRBV11-2 and TRBJ2-5; maybe TRBD2 (5 bases). Germline-derived CDR1 and CDR2 are SGHAT and FQNNGV. CDR3 length equals 14 residues. V dropped 5 bases and J dropped 2 bases, with 12 bases sitting between them. The CDR3 DNA reads as TGTGCCAGCAGCACGAGGACTGATCAAGAGACCCAGTACTTC. Amino acids: CASSTRTDQETQYF.

The chain uses TRBV27 and TRBJ2-7; 7 positions match TRBD2. V shed 0 bases and J 2 bases; nucleotides not matched to a gene: 4. The CDR3 sequence is 15 residues long. Germline V CDR1 and CDR2: MNHEY, SMNVEV (reference sequence). CDR3 sequence reads: CASSLSGGVAYEQYF. In DNA, the CDR3 is TGTGCCAGCAGTTTATCGGGGGGGGTAGCCTACGAGCAGTACTTC.